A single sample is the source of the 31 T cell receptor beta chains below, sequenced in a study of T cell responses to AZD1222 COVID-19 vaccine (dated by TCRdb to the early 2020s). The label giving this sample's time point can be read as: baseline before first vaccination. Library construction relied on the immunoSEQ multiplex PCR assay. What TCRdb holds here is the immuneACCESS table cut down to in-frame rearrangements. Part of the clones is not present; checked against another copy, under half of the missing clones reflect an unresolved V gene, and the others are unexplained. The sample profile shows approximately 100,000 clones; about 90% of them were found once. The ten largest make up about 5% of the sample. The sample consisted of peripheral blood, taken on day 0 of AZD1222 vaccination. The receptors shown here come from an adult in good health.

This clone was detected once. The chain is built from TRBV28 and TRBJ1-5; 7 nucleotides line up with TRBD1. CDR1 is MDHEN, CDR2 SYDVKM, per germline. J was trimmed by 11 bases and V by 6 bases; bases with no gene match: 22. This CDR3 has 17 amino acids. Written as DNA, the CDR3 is TGTGCCAGCAGCCTCCCTTCAGGGGGAACCGGATTGGGAGCCCAGCATTTT. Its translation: CASSLPSGGTGLGAQHF.

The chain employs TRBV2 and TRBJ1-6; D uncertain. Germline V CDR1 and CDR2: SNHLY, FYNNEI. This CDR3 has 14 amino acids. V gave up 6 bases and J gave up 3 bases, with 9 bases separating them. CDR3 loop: CASSSALYNSPLHF. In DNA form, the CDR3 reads TGTGCCAGCAGCAGCGCCCTCTATAATTCACCCCTCCACTTT.

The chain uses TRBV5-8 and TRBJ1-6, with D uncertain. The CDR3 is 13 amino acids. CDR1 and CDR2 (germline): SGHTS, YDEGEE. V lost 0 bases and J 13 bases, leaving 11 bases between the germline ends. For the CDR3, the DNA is TGTGCCAGCAGCTTGGGCATTGGTTCGCCCCTCCACTTT. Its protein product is CASSLGIGSPLHF.

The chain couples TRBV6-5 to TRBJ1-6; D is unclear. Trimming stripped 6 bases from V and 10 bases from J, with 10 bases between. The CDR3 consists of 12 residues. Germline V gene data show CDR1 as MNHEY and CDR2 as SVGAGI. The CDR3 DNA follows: TGTGCCAGCAGCCGCGGTTGGTCACCCCTCCACTTT. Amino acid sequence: CASSRGWSPLHF.

CDR3 coding DNA: TGTGCCAGCACAGGGAACTATGGCTACACCTTC. This encodes CASTGNYGYTF. This rearrangement joins TRBV28 to TRBJ1-2, with a possible D match to TRBD1 (5 bases). Germline values: CDR1 MDHEN, CDR2 SYDVKM. V was pared by 7 bases and J by 2 bases, with 5 bases between. The CDR3 length is 11 residues.

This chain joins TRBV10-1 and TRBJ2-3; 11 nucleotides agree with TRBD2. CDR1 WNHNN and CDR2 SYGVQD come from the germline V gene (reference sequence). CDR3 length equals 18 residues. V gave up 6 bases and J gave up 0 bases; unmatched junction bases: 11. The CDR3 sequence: CASSALAGGASSTDTQYF. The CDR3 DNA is TGCGCCAGCAGCGCCCTAGCGGGGGGTGCCTCTAGCACAGATACGCAGTATTTT.

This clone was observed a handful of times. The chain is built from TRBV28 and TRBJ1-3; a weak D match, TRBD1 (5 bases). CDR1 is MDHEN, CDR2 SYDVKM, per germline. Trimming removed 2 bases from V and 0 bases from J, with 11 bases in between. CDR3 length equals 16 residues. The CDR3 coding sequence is TGTGCCAGCAGTTTACCGACAGCGACCTCTGGAAACACCATATATTTT. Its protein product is CASSLPTATSGNTIYF. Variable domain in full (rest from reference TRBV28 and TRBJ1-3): DVKVTQSSRYLVKRTGEKVFLECVQDMDHENMFWYRQDPGLGLRLIYFSYDVKMKEKGDIPEGYSVSREKKERFSLILESASTNQTSMYLCASSLPTATSGNTIYFGEGSWLTVV.

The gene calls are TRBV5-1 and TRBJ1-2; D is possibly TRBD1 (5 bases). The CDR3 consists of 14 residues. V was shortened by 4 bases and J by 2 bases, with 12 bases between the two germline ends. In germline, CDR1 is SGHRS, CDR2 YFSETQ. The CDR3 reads CASSPGGGNYGYTF. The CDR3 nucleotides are TGCGCCAGCAGCCCCGGGGGGGGAAACTATGGCTACACCTTC.

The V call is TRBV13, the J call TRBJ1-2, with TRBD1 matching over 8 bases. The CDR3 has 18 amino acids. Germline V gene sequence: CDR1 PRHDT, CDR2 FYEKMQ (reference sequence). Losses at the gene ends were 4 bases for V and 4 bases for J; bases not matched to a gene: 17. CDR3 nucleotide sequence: TGTGCCAGCAGCTCAGGAGCCAGGGGGCGGGGACCGCTCTATGGCTACACCTTC. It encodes CASSSGARGRGPLYGYTF.

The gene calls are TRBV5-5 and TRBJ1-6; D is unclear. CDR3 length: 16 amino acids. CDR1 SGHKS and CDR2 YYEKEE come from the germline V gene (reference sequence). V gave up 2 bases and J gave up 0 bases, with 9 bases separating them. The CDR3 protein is CASSFGQSSYNSPLHF. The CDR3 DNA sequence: TGTGCCAGCAGCTTTGGGCAGAGCTCCTATAATTCACCCCTCCACTTT.

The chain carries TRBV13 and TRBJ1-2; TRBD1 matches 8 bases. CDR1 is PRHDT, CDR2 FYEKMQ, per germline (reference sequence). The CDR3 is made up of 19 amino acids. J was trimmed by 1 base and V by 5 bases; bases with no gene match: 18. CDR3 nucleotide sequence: TGTGCCAGCAGCCCGTCGGCAGGACAGGGCAGAAGGGGTAACTATGGCTACACCTTC. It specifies CASSPSAGQGRRGNYGYTF.

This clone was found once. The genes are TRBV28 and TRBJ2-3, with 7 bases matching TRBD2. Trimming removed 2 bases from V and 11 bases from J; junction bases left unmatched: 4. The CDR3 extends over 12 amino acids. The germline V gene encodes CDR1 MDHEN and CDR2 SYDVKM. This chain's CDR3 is CASSLQTSMQYF. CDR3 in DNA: TGTGCCAGCAGTTTACAGACTAGCATGCAGTATTTT. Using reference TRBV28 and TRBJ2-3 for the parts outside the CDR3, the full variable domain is DVKVTQSSRYLVKRTGEKVFLECVQDMDHENMFWYRQDPGLGLRLIYFSYDVKMKEKGDIPEGYSVSREKKERFSLILESASTNQTSMYLCASSLQTSMQYFGPGTRLTVL.

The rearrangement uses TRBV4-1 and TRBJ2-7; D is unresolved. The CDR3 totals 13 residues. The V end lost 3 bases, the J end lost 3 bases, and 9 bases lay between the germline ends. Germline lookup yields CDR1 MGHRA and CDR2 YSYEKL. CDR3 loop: CASSQSPSYEQYF. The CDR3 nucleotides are TGCGCCAGCAGCCAGAGCCCCAGCTACGAGCAGTACTTC.

In nucleotides, the CDR3 is TGCGCCAGCAGCCAAGTTCACGGGCTACAAGAGACCCAGTACTTC. Protein sequence: CASSQVHGLQETQYF. V usage is TRBV4-1 and J usage is TRBJ2-5; D is unclear. The germline V gene has CDR1 MGHRA and CDR2 YSYEKL. This CDR3 contains 15 residues. The V end lost 1 base, the J end lost 2 bases, and 11 bases lay between the germline ends.

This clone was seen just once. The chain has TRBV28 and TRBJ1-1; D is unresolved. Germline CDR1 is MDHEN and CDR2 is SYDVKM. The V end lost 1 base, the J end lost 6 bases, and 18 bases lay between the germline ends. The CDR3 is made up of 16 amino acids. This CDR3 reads CASSLSSPGGWAEAFF. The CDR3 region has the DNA TGTGCCAGCAGTTTATCGAGCCCAGGTGGATGGGCTGAAGCTTTCTTT.

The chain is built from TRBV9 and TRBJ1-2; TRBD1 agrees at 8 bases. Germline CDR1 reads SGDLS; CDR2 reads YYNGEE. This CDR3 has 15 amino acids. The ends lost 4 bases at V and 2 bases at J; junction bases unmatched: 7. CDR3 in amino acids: CASSSRGDRNYGYTF. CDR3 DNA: TGTGCCAGCAGCTCCCGGGGGGACAGGAACTATGGCTACACCTTC.

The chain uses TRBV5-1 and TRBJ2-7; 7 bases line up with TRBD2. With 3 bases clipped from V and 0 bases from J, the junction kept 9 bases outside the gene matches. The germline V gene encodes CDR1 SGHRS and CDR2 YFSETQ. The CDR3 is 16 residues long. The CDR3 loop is CASSSDGAGVSYEQYF. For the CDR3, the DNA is TGCGCCAGCAGCTCCGATGGGGCGGGGGTCTCCTACGAGCAGTACTTC.

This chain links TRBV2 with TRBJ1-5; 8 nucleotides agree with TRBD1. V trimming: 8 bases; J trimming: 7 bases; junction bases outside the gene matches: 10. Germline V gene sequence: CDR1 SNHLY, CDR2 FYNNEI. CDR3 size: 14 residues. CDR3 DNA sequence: TGTGCCAGCTCCCACTGGACAGGGACCCAGCCCCAGCATTTT. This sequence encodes CASSHWTGTQPQHF.

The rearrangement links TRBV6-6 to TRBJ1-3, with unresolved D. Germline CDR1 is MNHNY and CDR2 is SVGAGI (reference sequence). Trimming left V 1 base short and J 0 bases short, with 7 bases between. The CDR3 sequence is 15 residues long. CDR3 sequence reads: CASSYLVSSGNTIYF. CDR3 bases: TGTGCCAGCAGTTACTTAGTGAGCTCTGGAAACACCATATATTTT.

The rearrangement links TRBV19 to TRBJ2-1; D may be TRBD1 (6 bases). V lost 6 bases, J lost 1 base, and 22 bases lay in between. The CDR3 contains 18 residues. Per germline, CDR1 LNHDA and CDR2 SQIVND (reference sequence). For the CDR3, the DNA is TGTGCCAGTAGAACCAACCCCCTGGGGGCCGGATCCTACAATGAGCAGTTCTTC. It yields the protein CASRTNPLGAGSYNEQFF.

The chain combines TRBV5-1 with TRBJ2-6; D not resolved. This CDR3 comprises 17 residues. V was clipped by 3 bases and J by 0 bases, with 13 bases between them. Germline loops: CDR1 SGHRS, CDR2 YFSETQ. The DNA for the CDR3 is TGCGCCAGCAGCTGGTTGCCCCCTAGCTCTGGGGCCAACGTCCTGACTTTC. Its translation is CASSWLPPSSGANVLTF. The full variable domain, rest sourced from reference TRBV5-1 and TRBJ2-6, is KAGVTQTPRYLIKTRGQQVTLSCSPISGHRSVSWYQQTPGQGLQFLFEYFSETQRNKGNFPGRFSGRQFSNSRSEMNVSTLELGDSALYLCASSWLPPSSGANVLTFGAGSRLTVL.

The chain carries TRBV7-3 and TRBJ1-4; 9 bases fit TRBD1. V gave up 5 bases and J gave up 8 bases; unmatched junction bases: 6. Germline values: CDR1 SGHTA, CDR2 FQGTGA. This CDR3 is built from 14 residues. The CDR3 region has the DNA TGTGCCAGCAGCCCGGACAGGGGAGGGGAAAAACTGTTTTTT. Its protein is CASSPDRGGEKLFF.

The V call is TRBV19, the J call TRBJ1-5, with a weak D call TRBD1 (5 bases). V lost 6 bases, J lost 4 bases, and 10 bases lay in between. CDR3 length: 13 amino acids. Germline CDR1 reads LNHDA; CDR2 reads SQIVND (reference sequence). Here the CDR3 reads CASRSRANQPQHF. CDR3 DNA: TGTGCCAGTAGAAGCAGGGCAAATCAGCCCCAGCATTTT.

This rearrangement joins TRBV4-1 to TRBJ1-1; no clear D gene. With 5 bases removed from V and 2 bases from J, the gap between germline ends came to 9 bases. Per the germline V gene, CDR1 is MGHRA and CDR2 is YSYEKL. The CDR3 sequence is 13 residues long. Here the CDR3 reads CASSYPGNTEAFF. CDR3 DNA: TGCGCCAGCAGCTACCCAGGCAACACTGAAGCTTTCTTT.

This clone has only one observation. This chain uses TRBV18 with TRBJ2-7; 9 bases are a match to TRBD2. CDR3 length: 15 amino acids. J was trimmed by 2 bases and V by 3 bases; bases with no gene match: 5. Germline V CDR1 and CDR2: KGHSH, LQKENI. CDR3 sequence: CASSPAAGGAYEQYF. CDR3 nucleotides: TGTGCCAGCTCACCGGCAGCGGGGGGCGCCTACGAGCAGTACTTC.

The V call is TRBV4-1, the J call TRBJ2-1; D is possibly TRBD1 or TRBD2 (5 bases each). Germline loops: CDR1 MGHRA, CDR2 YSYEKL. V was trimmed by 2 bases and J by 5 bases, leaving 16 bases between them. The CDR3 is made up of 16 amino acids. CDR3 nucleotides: TGCGCCAGCAGCCAATTCCTTGGGGGACCCAACAATGAGCAGTTCTTC. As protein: CASSQFLGGPNNEQFF.

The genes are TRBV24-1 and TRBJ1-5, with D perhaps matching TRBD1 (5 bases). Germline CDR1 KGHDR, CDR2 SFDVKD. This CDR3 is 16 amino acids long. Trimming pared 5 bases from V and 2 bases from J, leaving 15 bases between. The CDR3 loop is CATSVLGGLGNQPQHF. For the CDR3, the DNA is TGTGCCACCAGTGTCTTGGGGGGTTTGGGCAATCAGCCCCAGCATTTT.

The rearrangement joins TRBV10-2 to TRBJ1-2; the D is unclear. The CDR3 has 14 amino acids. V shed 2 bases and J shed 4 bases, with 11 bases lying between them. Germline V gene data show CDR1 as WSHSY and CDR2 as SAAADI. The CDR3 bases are TGCGCCAGCAGTGAGGTGGGCGTGAGCTATGGCTACACCTTC. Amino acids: CASSEVGVSYGYTF.

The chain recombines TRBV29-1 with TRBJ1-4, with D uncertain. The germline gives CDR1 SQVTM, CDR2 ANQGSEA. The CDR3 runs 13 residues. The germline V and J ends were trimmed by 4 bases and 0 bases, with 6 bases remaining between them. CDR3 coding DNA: TGCAGCGTTGGGGCGGCAACTAATGAAAAACTGTTTTTT. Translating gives CSVGAATNEKLFF.

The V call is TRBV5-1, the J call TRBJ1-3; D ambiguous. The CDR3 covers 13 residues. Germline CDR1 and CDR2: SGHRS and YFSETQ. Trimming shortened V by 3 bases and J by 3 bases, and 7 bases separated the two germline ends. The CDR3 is CASSSVSGNTIYF. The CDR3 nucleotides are TGCGCCAGCAGCTCCGTCAGTGGAAACACCATATATTTT.

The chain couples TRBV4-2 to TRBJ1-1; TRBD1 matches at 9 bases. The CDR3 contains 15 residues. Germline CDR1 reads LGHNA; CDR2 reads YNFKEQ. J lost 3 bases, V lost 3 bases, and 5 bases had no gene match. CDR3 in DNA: TGTGCCAGCAGCCATTTACAGGGGGCGGACACTGAAGCTTTCTTT. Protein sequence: CASSHLQGADTEAFF.